This T cell receptor (beta chain) is from a study of breast tumors, draining lymph nodes, adjacent tissues. A single record per CDR3 protein comes from TCRdb applying MiXCR to the multiplex PCR reads. This table holds 200,000 or so distinct CDR3 sequences, approximately 33% found once. Notes on the study in general: Tumor repertoires ranked between lymph nodes and nontumor tissue in diversity, with V and J gene preferences. The data were judged consistent with most tumor T cells coming from lymph node and expanding in tumor. The lymph node origin of tumor T cells was framed as consistent with a hypothesis, not demonstrated.

Axillary draining lymph nodes of breast cancer patients supplied the node samples. The CDR3 loop spans 14 amino acids. Germline trimming cut 1 base from V and 7 bases from J; bases unmatched to any gene: 3. Germline V lookup: CDR1 SGHAT, CDR2 FQNNGV. Comments on this clonotype: What it recognizes is unknown. This CDR3 is missing its conserved last phenylalanine or tryptophan, likely due to a read error.

This rearrangement joins TRBV11-2 to TRBJ2-1; TRBD2 matches at 8 bases. The sequencing sample was made of axillary lymph node tissue. This sequence originates from a female donor with breast cancer. Some clones in this sample may be carry-over from other donors' samples. CDR3 nucleotides: TGTGCCAGCAGCTTAGTTGGCGGGAGGAATGAGCAGTTCCTC. The encoded protein is CASSLVGGRNEQFL.